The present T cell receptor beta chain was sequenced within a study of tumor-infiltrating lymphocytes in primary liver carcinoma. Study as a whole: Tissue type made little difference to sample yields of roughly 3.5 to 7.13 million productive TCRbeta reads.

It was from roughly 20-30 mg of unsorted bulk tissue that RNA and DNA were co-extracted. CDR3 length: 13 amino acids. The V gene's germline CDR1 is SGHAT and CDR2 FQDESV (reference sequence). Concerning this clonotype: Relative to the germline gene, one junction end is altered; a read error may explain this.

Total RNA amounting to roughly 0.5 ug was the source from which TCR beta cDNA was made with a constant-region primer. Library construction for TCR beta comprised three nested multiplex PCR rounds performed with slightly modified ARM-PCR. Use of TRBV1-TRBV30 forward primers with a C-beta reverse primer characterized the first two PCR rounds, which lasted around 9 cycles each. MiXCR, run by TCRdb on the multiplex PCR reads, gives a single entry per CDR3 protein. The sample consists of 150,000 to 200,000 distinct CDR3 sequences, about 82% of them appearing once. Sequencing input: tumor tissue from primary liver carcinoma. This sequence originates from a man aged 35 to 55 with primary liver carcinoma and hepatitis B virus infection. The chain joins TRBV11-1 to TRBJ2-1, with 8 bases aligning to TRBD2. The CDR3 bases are TGTGTCAGCAGGGCGGGAGGCCCGAATGAGCAGTTCTTC. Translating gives CVSRAGGPNEQFF. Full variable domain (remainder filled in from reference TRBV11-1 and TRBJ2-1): EAEVAQSPRYKITEKSQAVAFWCDPISGHATLYWYRQILGQGPELLVQFQDESVVDDSQLPKDRFSAERLKGVDSTLKIQPAELGDSAMYLCVSRAGGPNEQFFGPGTRLTVL.